The 20 T cell receptor beta chains in this list originate from one sample, sequenced in a study of shared clonotypes between healthy human individuals (dated by TCRdb to about 2020). Library creation used the immunoSEQ multiplex PCR assay. Sourced from immuneACCESS, this table was stored by TCRdb with only in-frame sequences that have V and J called. A share of the clones is absent; for the studies checked, an unresolved V gene accounts for under half, and the remainder has no known explanation. The sample records a few million clones, approximately 92% of which are singletons. Over 1.5% of the sample is in the top ten clones. CD8 naive samples were obtained by positive selection for CCR7 among CD45RO-negative cells, yielding a CD45RA+CCR7+ population from which TemRA cells were excluded. The specimen was naive CD8+ T cells from PBMCs. What the cell subset or site label conveys for this sample: CD45RA+CCR7+. Receptors were obtained from a man younger than 30 in good health. Some clones in this sample may be carry-over from other donors' samples.

This chain uses TRBV27 with TRBJ2-1; D gene ambiguous. V was trimmed by 4 bases and J by 7 bases, leaving 20 bases between them. The CDR3 has 16 amino acids. Germline assignment: CDR1 MNHEY and CDR2 SMNVEV (reference sequence). The CDR3 reads CASSSESRYLPNEQFF. CDR3 nucleotides: TGTGCCAGCAGTTCCGAGTCCAGGTATCTCCCGAATGAGCAGTTCTTC.

This clone was observed a single time. This chain joins TRBV6-1 and TRBJ1-4; D might be TRBD1 (6 bases). This CDR3 is 17 amino acids long. Germline V lookup: CDR1 MNHNS, CDR2 SASEGT. The V end lost 2 bases, the J end lost 4 bases, and 17 bases lay between the germline ends. This CDR3 is CASSEPYPGGLNEKLFF. In DNA form, the CDR3 reads TGTGCCAGCAGTGAACCCTACCCCGGGGGGCTTAATGAAAAACTGTTTTTT.

The chain couples TRBV6-6 to TRBJ1-2, with D perhaps matching TRBD1 (5 bases). V lost 5 bases, J lost 4 bases, and 17 bases lay in between. The CDR3 is made up of 15 amino acids. In germline, CDR1 is MNHNY, CDR2 SVGAGI (reference sequence). CDR3 in amino acids: CASSDPPARGYGYTF. DNA of the CDR3: TGTGCCAGCAGTGACCCCCCGGCGAGGGGCTATGGCTACACCTTC.

The rearrangement links TRBV2 to TRBJ2-5, with D perhaps given as TRBD1 or TRBD2 (5 bases each). Trimming removed 6 bases at V and 3 bases at J, with 23 bases between. This CDR3 region has 17 residues. Per the germline V gene, CDR1 is SNHLY and CDR2 is FYNNEI. Here the CDR3 DNA reads TGTGCCAGCAGGCGTCGGGACGAGACGAAGGCTGAAGAGACCCAGTACTTC. Amino acid sequence: CASRRRDETKAEETQYF.

The genes are TRBV29-1 and TRBJ1-1; D not certain. Germline V CDR1 and CDR2: SQVTM, ANQGSEA. V dropped 3 bases and J dropped 4 bases, with 6 bases sitting between them. The CDR3 consists of 11 residues. CDR3 region: CSVDSVTEAFF. The CDR3, as DNA: TGCAGCGTTGACAGTGTCACTGAAGCTTTCTTT.

The chain couples TRBV6-5 to TRBJ2-3; possibly TRBD1 for D (6 bases). V was clipped by 8 bases and J by 5 bases, with 20 bases between them. Germline CDR1 MNHEY, CDR2 SVGAGI. This CDR3 is 15 amino acids long. CDR3 coding DNA: TGTGCCAGCCGCCCATACAGGGTCCTGAGAGATACGCAGTATTTT. Translation: CASRPYRVLRDTQYF.

The rearrangement joins TRBV27 to TRBJ2-6, with D perhaps TRBD1 (6 bases). CDR1 MNHEY and CDR2 SMNVEV come from the germline V gene (reference sequence). The CDR3 totals 16 residues. V was trimmed by 6 bases and J by 4 bases, leaving 16 bases between them. CDR3 coding DNA: TGTGCCAGCAGGGCCCCAGGGGCGCGAGGGGCCAACGTCCTGACTTTC. The encoded protein is CASRAPGARGANVLTF.

With respect to this clone: Other nucleotide sequences in the sample specify the same CDR3. This chain uses TRBV7-2 with TRBJ2-7; possible D gene TRBD2, 5 bases. Trimming stripped 4 bases from V and 0 bases from J, with 10 bases between. The length of the CDR3 is 14 residues. Per germline, CDR1 SGHTA and CDR2 FQGNSA. CDR3 coding DNA: TGTGCCAGCAGCTCAAGGACTGGCTCCTACGAGCAGTACTTC. This encodes CASSSRTGSYEQYF.

The chain carries TRBV7-2 and TRBJ2-5, with D possibly being TRBD1 (5 bases). V lost 6 bases and J 3 bases, leaving 11 bases between the germline ends. The CDR3 has 13 residues. Germline values: CDR1 SGHTA, CDR2 FQGNSA. Here the CDR3 reads CASSYDSEETQYF. The CDR3 DNA sequence: TGTGCCAGCAGTTACGACAGCGAAGAGACCCAGTACTTC.

This chain links TRBV5-1 with TRBJ2-3; tentative D call: TRBD2 (5 bases). V gave up 3 bases and J gave up 1 base, with 9 bases separating them. Looked up from germline, CDR1 is SGHRS and CDR2 is YFSETQ. This CDR3 is built from 14 residues. CDR3 residues: CASSWTAGTDTQYF. The CDR3 DNA reads TGCGCCAGCAGCTGGACTGCTGGCACAGATACGCAGTATTTT.

The rearrangement uses TRBV7-2 and TRBJ2-7; D gene uncertain. Trimming removed 1 base at V and 2 bases at J, with 9 bases between. Germline values: CDR1 SGHTA, CDR2 FQGNSA. CDR3 length equals 14 residues. The CDR3 sequence is CASSLDSETYEQYF. CDR3 sequence (DNA): TGTGCCAGCAGCTTAGACAGCGAGACCTACGAGCAGTACTTC.

The V call is TRBV7-9, the J call TRBJ1-4, with D tentatively TRBD1 (6 bases). CDR1 and CDR2 from the germline V gene are SEHNR and FQNEAQ (reference sequence). This CDR3 is built from 16 residues. Trimming took 0 bases from V and 5 from J, leaving 13 bases between them. The CDR3 DNA is TGTGCCAGCAGCTTAGCACGGGGCCAGGGGAATGAAAAACTGTTTTTT. Translated: CASSLARGQGNEKLFF.

This sequence joins TRBV9 and TRBJ1-5; D is unclear. The germline gives CDR1 SGDLS, CDR2 YYNGEE. V shed 3 bases and J shed 3 bases, with 13 bases lying between them. The CDR3 is 15 residues long. CDR3 in amino acids: CASSARGVLNQPQHF. For the CDR3, the DNA is TGTGCCAGCAGCGCCCGAGGCGTACTCAATCAGCCCCAGCATTTT.

The chain employs TRBV19 and TRBJ1-4; D unclear. Germline-derived CDR1 and CDR2 are LNHDA and SQIVND (reference sequence). V was cut by 5 bases and J by 3 bases, with 13 bases left in between. There are 15 residues in the CDR3. The CDR3 sequence is CASSFRPGANEKLFF. The CDR3 region has the DNA TGTGCCAGTAGTTTCCGACCCGGAGCTAATGAAAAACTGTTTTTT.

The rearrangement links TRBV9 to TRBJ2-3, with TRBD2 matching over 10 bases. The CDR3 loop spans 21 amino acids. The germline gives CDR1 SGDLS, CDR2 YYNGEE. After removal of 4 bases from V and 3 bases from J, the junction contained 23 bases not matched to a gene. CDR3 DNA: TGTGCCAGCAGCCCTCCCATAGGGGGAGCGGGAGGGCCGGAAACTACAGATACGCAGTATTTT. Protein product: CASSPPIGGAGGPETTDTQYF.

V usage is TRBV19 and J usage is TRBJ2-7; no definite D call. Trimming cost V 8 bases and J 1 base, with 12 bases left between them. The CDR3 loop spans 13 amino acids. Per the germline V gene, CDR1 is LNHDA and CDR2 is SQIVND (reference sequence). DNA of the CDR3: TGTGCCAGTGTGGACCACTATTCCTACGAGCAGTACTTC. Its translation: CASVDHYSYEQYF.

In its sample, this clone was seen once. The rearrangement joins TRBV4-1 to TRBJ2-1; 8 nucleotides match TRBD2. This CDR3 region has 17 residues. Trimming at V came to 0 bases and at J to 5 bases, leaving 9 bases not matched to a gene. Germline V lookup: CDR1 MGHRA, CDR2 YSYEKL. CDR3 nucleotides: TGCGCCAGCAGCCAAGACTACTTGGCGGGAGGACACAATGAGCAGTTCTTC. Protein product: CASSQDYLAGGHNEQFF.

This clone was observed a handful of times. In the same sample, other DNA sequences code for this CDR3. The chain joins TRBV9 to TRBJ1-5; the D gene is possibly TRBD1 (5 bases). This CDR3 has 15 residues. V was clipped by 0 bases and J by 0 bases, with 7 bases between them. In germline, CDR1 is SGDLS, CDR2 YYNGEE. Here the CDR3 reads CASSVDGASNQPQHF. CDR3 nucleotide sequence: TGTGCCAGCAGCGTAGACGGGGCTAGCAATCAGCCCCAGCATTTT. The complete variable domain, with remaining parts taken from reference TRBV9 and TRBJ1-5, reads DSGVTQTPKHLITATGQRVTLRCSPRSGDLSVYWYQQSLDQGLQFLIQYYNGEERAKGNILERFSAQQFPDLHSELNLSSLELGDSALYFCASSVDGASNQPQHFGDGTRLSIL.

The genes are TRBV7-6 and TRBJ2-1; D gene uncertain. The CDR3 is 17 amino acids. CDR1 is SGHVS and CDR2 is FNYEAQ in the germline V gene. V shed 0 bases and J shed 0 bases, with 12 bases lying between them. Here the CDR3 reads CASSLAGRRSSYNEQFF. CDR3 nucleotides: TGTGCCAGCAGCTTAGCAGGGCGTCGGAGCTCCTACAATGAGCAGTTCTTC.

This sequence joins TRBV9 and TRBJ2-4; perhaps TRBD1 as D (6 bases). Germline CDR1 and CDR2: SGDLS and YYNGEE. This CDR3 contains 14 residues. Between the trimmed V and J ends, which lost 4 bases and 7 bases, there was a span of 15 bases. CDR3 coding DNA: TGTGCCAGCAGCCAGACAGGTACCGGGAACATTCAGTACTTC. Amino acid sequence: CASSQTGTGNIQYF.